The sequence of this T cell receptor (beta chain) was determined in a study of T cells in Graves' hyperthyroidism and ophthalmopathy. What was amplified from RNA transcripts were TCR beta CDR3 regions. The HTBI primer set served for first-round RT-PCR of the TCR CDR3. A single record per CDR3 protein comes from TCRdb applying MiXCR to the multiplex PCR reads. This sample has hundreds of thousands of distinct CDR3 sequences, with about 14% found just once. Ophthalmopathy in the patients scored at least 3 on Clinical Activity Score and at least 4 on NOSPECS grade, lasting under 3 months. Isolation of PBMCs was performed on around 9.4 ml fresh peripheral blood. The germline V gene has CDR1 SGHRS and CDR2 YFSETQ. This CDR3 is built from 13 residues. This clonotype was observed at least ten times. Its antigen is as yet unknown. The junction and the germline gene differ at one end; a read error may be behind it.

Study conclusions and caveats: In blood, most of the thyroid clonotypes expanded above 0.001 were also present.

The origin of this receptor is a man between 18 and 35 years old with Graves' ophthalmopathy. This rearrangement joins TRBV5-1 to TRBJ1-1, with D unclear. Sequences were obtained from blood. DNA for the CDR3: TGTGCCAGCAGCTTAGAAGGTAACACTGAAGCTTTCTTT. Amino acid sequence: CASSLEGNTEAFF.